The 22 T cell receptor beta chains reported below all come from one sample, sequenced in a study of blood T cell repertoires in COVID-19. Method: immunoSEQ multiplex PCR; TCRdb's copy keeps in-frame clones and lacks some. The sample holds about 160,000 clones; 70% to 80% are singletons and the top ten take about 7.8%. The specimen was peripheral blood. The receptors were gathered from a woman between 55 and 75 years old with COVID-19, enrolled during active disease.

The rearrangement joins TRBV4-3 to TRBJ1-5, with 11 bases fitting TRBD1. CDR1 LGHNA and CDR2 YSLEER come from the germline V gene. This CDR3 contains 16 residues. With V trimmed by 1 base and J by 6 bases, 5 bases remained unmatched. Here the CDR3 reads CASSQGGDRGFQPQHF. In DNA form, the CDR3 reads TGCGCCAGCAGCCAAGGGGGGGACAGGGGGTTTCAGCCCCAGCATTTT.

The chain has TRBV11-2 and TRBJ1-2; tentative D call: TRBD1 (5 bases). Germline V gene sequence: CDR1 SGHAT, CDR2 FQNNGV. The ends were cut back, 1 base at V and 2 bases at J, with 11 bases in the middle. The CDR3 is 15 residues long. The CDR3 DNA follows: TGTGCCAGCAGCTTAGCGGGCAGGGTGAACTATGGCTACACCTTC. It yields the protein CASSLAGRVNYGYTF.

The chain joins TRBV10-3 to TRBJ2-7, with TRBD2 identical over 7 bases. The V gene's germline CDR1 is ENHRY and CDR2 SYGVKD. V gave up 0 bases and J gave up 2 bases; unmatched junction bases: 4. This CDR3 contains 15 residues. CDR3 sequence (DNA): TGTGCCATCAGTGAGTCGTTGGGGGGGGCCTACGAGCAGTACGTC. This codes for CAISESLGGAYEQYV.

The chain links TRBV19 to TRBJ2-2, with D perhaps matching TRBD2 (5 bases). V was shortened by 4 bases and J by 2 bases, with 14 bases between the two germline ends. Germline lookup yields CDR1 LNHDA and CDR2 SQIVND (reference sequence). The CDR3 totals 16 residues. Here the CDR3 reads CASSKPKGVNTGELFF. The CDR3 DNA follows: TGTGCCAGTAGTAAACCAAAGGGAGTAAACACCGGGGAGCTGTTTTTT.

This clone was seen more than once but under ten times. The chain recombines TRBV7-8 with TRBJ2-7, with D perhaps matching TRBD2 (6 bases). The germline CDR1 and CDR2 sequences are SGHVS and FQNEAQ. This CDR3 is 15 amino acids long. Trimming took 3 bases from V and 3 from J, leaving 15 bases between them. The CDR3 is CASSFLAGGNYEQYF. As DNA, the CDR3 is TGTGCCAGCAGCTTCTTGGCAGGAGGGAACTACGAGCAGTACTTC.

The chain couples TRBV9 to TRBJ2-2, with a weak D call TRBD2 (5 bases). The CDR3 sequence is 15 residues long. The V end was cut by 3 bases, the J end by 4 bases, with 13 bases between. Germline CDR1 SGDLS, CDR2 YYNGEE. CDR3 DNA sequence: TGTGCCAGCAGCGCCGGGGAAGTCGGCACCGGGGAGCTGTTTTTT. It codes for CASSAGEVGTGELFF.

CDR3 coding DNA: TGTGCCAGCAGCTTAGACTACTCGGGCTACGAGCAGTACTTC. Protein product: CASSLDYSGYEQYF. The chain is built from TRBV7-2 and TRBJ2-7; D is unresolved. Between the trimmed V and J ends, which lost 1 base and 3 bases, there was a span of 10 bases. This CDR3 has 14 residues. Looked up from germline, CDR1 is SGHTA and CDR2 is FQGNSA.

The sample holds one count of this clone. The V call is TRBV10-3, the J call TRBJ2-3; perhaps TRBD2 as D (7 bases). This CDR3 is built from 19 residues. Looked up from germline, CDR1 is ENHRY and CDR2 is SYGVKD. V gave up 0 bases and J gave up 0 bases, with 19 bases separating them. CDR3 in amino acids: CAISESGASGIPSTDTQYF. The CDR3, as DNA: TGTGCCATCAGTGAGTCGGGGGCCAGCGGGATCCCCAGCACAGATACGCAGTATTTT.

This chain uses TRBV7-2 with TRBJ2-5, with 10 bases identical to TRBD2. The CDR3 extends over 15 amino acids. Germline V lookup: CDR1 SGHTA, CDR2 FQGNSA. The V segment lost 2 bases and the J segment 1 base; nucleotides outside the gene matches: 1. As DNA, the CDR3 is TGTGCCAGCAGCTTACTAGCGGGAGTCCAAGAGACCCAGTACTTC. Translating it yields CASSLLAGVQETQYF.

This clone was observed a single time. This chain joins TRBV29-1 and TRBJ2-1, with 8 nucleotides matching TRBD1. The CDR3 is made up of 11 amino acids. Germline CDR1 and CDR2: SQVTM and ANQGSEA. Trimming removed 7 bases from V and 8 bases from J; junction bases left unmatched: 4. CDR3 region: CSAQGADEQFF. The CDR3 region has the DNA TGCAGCGCCCAGGGGGCCGATGAGCAGTTCTTC.

The genes are TRBV18 and TRBJ2-1; 8 bases match TRBD1. V lost 3 bases to trimming and J lost 4 bases; unmatched junction nucleotides: 5. CDR3 length equals 15 residues. Germline CDR1 is KGHSH and CDR2 is LQKENI. In DNA form, the CDR3 reads TGTGCCAGCTCACCCCCGGGACAGGAGTACAATGAGCAGTTCTTC. The encoded protein is CASSPPGQEYNEQFF.

The genes are TRBV11-2 and TRBJ2-7; D not certain. Germline CDR1 is SGHAT and CDR2 is FQNNGV. The CDR3 is 15 residues long. Trimming cost V 1 base and J 3 bases, with 13 bases left between them. The CDR3 DNA is TGTGCCAGCAGCTTAGTAGATCGCGTCGACTACGAGCAGTACGTC. Translating gives CASSLVDRVDYEQYV.

The rearrangement uses TRBV2 and TRBJ1-1, with D possibly matching TRBD1 (5 bases). The CDR3 sequence is 10 residues long. In germline, CDR1 is SNHLY, CDR2 FYNNEI. The V end was cut by 11 bases, the J end by 5 bases, with 9 bases between. The CDR3 spells CASGGTEAFF. The CDR3 DNA reads as TGTGCCTCGGGGGGAACTGAAGCTTTCTTT.

The chain recombines TRBV6-1 with TRBJ1-1, with D unresolved. V lost 3 bases and J 4 bases, leaving 12 bases between the germline ends. Germline CDR1 is MNHNS and CDR2 is SASEGT. The length of the CDR3 is 14 residues. This chain's CDR3 is CASSEEGYSTEAFF. CDR3 in DNA: TGTGCCAGCAGTGAGGAGGGTTATTCCACTGAAGCTTTCTTT.

This clone was seen just once. The gene calls are TRBV13 and TRBJ1-1, with D possibly matching TRBD1 (5 bases). Per germline, CDR1 PRHDT and CDR2 FYEKMQ (reference sequence). Trimming cost V 5 bases and J 3 bases, with 13 bases left between them. This CDR3 comprises 14 residues. The CDR3 region has the DNA TGTGCCAGCAGCGACCGACAGCAACACACTGAAGCTTTCTTT. Its protein product is CASSDRQQHTEAFF.

The chain recombines TRBV6-5 with TRBJ1-6; 7 bases match TRBD1. From germline, CDR1 is MNHEY and CDR2 SVGAGI. The CDR3 runs to 11 residues. The V segment lost 6 bases and the J segment 14 bases; nucleotides outside the gene matches: 4. The CDR3 sequence is CASRDRLALHF. CDR3 sequence (DNA): TGTGCCAGCAGGGACAGGTTAGCCCTCCACTTT.

The chain joins TRBV6-6 to TRBJ1-1, with 7 positions matching TRBD1. Germline lookup yields CDR1 MNHNY and CDR2 SVGAGI (reference sequence). V lost 5 bases and J lost 0; bases outside the gene matches: 9. The CDR3 is 16 residues long. As DNA, the CDR3 is TGTGCCAGCAGTCGAGGGGGCGTCAGGATGAACACTGAAGCTTTCTTT. Translating it yields CASSRGGVRMNTEAFF.

The chain combines TRBV7-2 with TRBJ1-1; 9 positions agree with TRBD1. V was clipped by 2 bases and J by 5 bases; unmatched bases: 3. Germline CDR1 is SGHTA and CDR2 is FQGNSA. The CDR3 totals 14 residues. The CDR3, as DNA: TGTGCCAGCAGCTTAACAGGGGGCCGGACTGAAGCTTTCTTT. Its translation is CASSLTGGRTEAFF. Filled out from reference TRBV7-2 and TRBJ1-1, the complete variable domain reads GAGVSQSPSNKVTEKGKDVELRCDPISGHTALYWYRQSLGQGLEFLIYFQGNSAPDKSGLPSDRFSAERTGGSVSTLTIQRTQQEDSAVYLCASSLTGGRTEAFFGQGTRLTVV.

CDR3 residues: CASSMNGADTIYF. As DNA, the CDR3 is TGTGCCAGTAGTATGAATGGGGCGGACACCATATATTTT. J is TRBJ1-3 and V is TRBV19; D is perhaps TRBD1 (5 bases). V lost 3 bases to trimming and J lost 8 bases, with 11 bases between them. The CDR3 is 13 residues long. Germline values: CDR1 LNHDA, CDR2 SQIVND (reference sequence).

The CDR3 region is CASSLFDRGNTEAFF. In DNA, the CDR3 is TGTGCCAGCAGTTTATTTGACAGGGGGAACACTGAAGCTTTCTTT. The chain recombines TRBV28 with TRBJ1-1; 8 positions agree with TRBD1. CDR1 MDHEN and CDR2 SYDVKM come from the germline V gene. With V trimmed by 1 base and J by 1 base, 2 bases remained unmatched. CDR3 length: 15 residues.

This chain's CDR3 is CATSDAGQIQDQHF. CDR3 nucleotide sequence: TGTGCCACCAGTGATGCCGGACAGATTCAGGACCAGCATTTT. The rearrangement links TRBV24-1 to TRBJ1-5, with TRBD1 as a possible D gene (6 bases). Germline V lookup: CDR1 KGHDR, CDR2 SFDVKD. V lost 3 bases, J lost 12 bases, and 17 bases lay in between. CDR3 length: 14 residues.

CDR3 sequence (DNA): TGTGCCAGCAGGGGGACTAGCACCTACAATGAGCAGTTCTTC. Protein: CASRGTSTYNEQFF. The chain carries TRBV2 and TRBJ2-1; TRBD2 matches 9 bases. The CDR3 sequence is 14 residues long. Trimming took 6 bases from V and 2 from J; bases not matched to a gene: 2. Germline lookup yields CDR1 SNHLY and CDR2 FYNNEI.